This T cell receptor beta chain came from a study of blood T cell repertoires in COVID-19. As for the study in general: Acute-phase and convalescent COVID-19 samples originated in the United States, Italy and Spain. From T cells, B-cell-depleted T cells, or PBMCs came the material, which was cDNA or gDNA.

Enrollment of patients from Seattle took place during active infection, with longitudinal follow-up. J gave up 4 bases and V 0 bases, and 5 bases lay outside the gene matches. The CDR3 has 15 amino acids. Germline V lookup: CDR1 MNHEY, CDR2 SVGAGI. Per the authors' pipeline: Quantification of nucleated cells was approximated via reference gene primer amplification. The method was immunoSEQ multiplex PCR; TCRdb's version includes in-frame clones alone and lacks a portion of them. V and J calls plus clone size are reproduced from that table; the DNA served to infer D and trimming. Of about 250,000 clones in the sample, about 91% were seen once.

The chain links TRBV6-5 to TRBJ1-1; 7 bases line up with TRBD1. The material sequenced was peripheral blood. This TCR was recovered from a woman in her 30s with COVID-19, enrolled during active disease. The chain's CDR3 is CASSYSRGLGTEAFF. DNA for the CDR3: TGTGCCAGCAGTTACTCGAGGGGGCTCGGCACTGAAGCTTTCTTT.